A selection of T cell receptor beta chains follows, all from one sample in a study of CD8 T cells in ankylosing spondylitis. Using its own MiXCR run on the 5' RACE reads, TCRdb lists one record per CDR3 protein. The sample lists about 340,000 distinct CDR3 sequences, roughly 14% seen once, with less than 1.1% in the top ten. What was sequenced was blood, either unsorted or a sorted T cell fraction (not recorded which). These receptor sequences come from a male donor with ankylosing spondylitis or in good health (not recorded which). Each CDR3 is given with its conserved first and last residue. A D gene is named only where the DNA matches it firmly. Size values are once, few and many counts, or a class for expanded clones, and some rows have none.

clone size: NA
V gene: TRBV2
J gene: TRBJ2-3
D gene: NA
CDR3 DNA: TGTGCCAGCAAGAGGGAAGATACGCAGTATTTT
CDR3 protein: CASKREDTQYF

clone size: NA
V gene: TRBV18
J gene: TRBJ1-1
D gene: NA
CDR3 DNA: TGTGCCAGCTCACCAACACAGGGACCCAACACTGAAGCTTTCTTT
CDR3 protein: CASSPTQGPNTEAFF

clone size: few
V gene: TRBV29-1
J gene: TRBJ1-2
D gene: TRBD1
CDR3 DNA: TGCAGCTACTCACAGGGGCTCTCTAACTATGGCTACACCTTC
CDR3 protein: CSYSQGLSNYGYTF

clone size: NA
V gene: TRBV25-1
J gene: TRBJ1-1
D gene: TRBD1
CDR3 DNA: TGTGCCAGCAGTGATATCCCGGGACAGGGGGCCGTTGAAGCTTTCTTT
CDR3 protein: CASSDIPGQGAVEAFF

clone size: few
V gene: TRBV12-3/TRBV12-4
J gene: TRBJ2-2
D gene: TRBD1
CDR3 DNA: TGTGCCAGCAGGCTACAGGGGGCCGGCGCCGGGGAGCTGTTTTTT
CDR3 protein: CASRLQGAGAGELFF

clone size: NA
V gene: TRBV12-3/TRBV12-4
J gene: TRBJ2-1
D gene: TRBD2
CDR3 DNA: TGTGCCAGCAGGGCTAGCGGGAGGTTGAATGAGCAGTTCTTC
CDR3 protein: CASRASGRLNEQFF

clone size: few
V gene: TRBV9
J gene: TRBJ2-7
D gene: TRBD1
CDR3 DNA: TGTGCCAGCAGCGTAATGACAGGGGGTCTAGGCGAGCAGTACTTC
CDR3 protein: CASSVMTGGLGEQYF

clone size: few
V gene: TRBV6-1
J gene: TRBJ1-5
D gene: NA
CDR3 DNA: TGTGCCTTTGGGCCCCCCGGTGCAACCCAGCATTTT
CDR3 protein: CAFGPPGATQHF

clone size: NA
V gene: TRBV30
J gene: TRBJ2-3
D gene: NA
CDR3 DNA: TGTGCCTGGAGTCGGGACTTTTACACAGATACGCAGTATTTT
CDR3 protein: CAWSRDFYTDTQYF

clone size: many
V gene: TRBV5-5
J gene: TRBJ2-1
D gene: NA
CDR3 DNA: TGTGCCAGCAGCGAACTCGGGGGCTCCTACAATGAGCAGTTCTTC
CDR3 protein: CASSELGGSYNEQFF

clone size: NA
V gene: TRBV10-2
J gene: TRBJ2-3
D gene: NA
CDR3 DNA: TGCGCCAGCAGTGAGTCTCTAGCGATTGGCACAGATACGCAGTATTTT
CDR3 protein: CASSESLAIGTDTQYF

clone size: few
V gene: TRBV4-1
J gene: TRBJ2-3
D gene: TRBD2
CDR3 DNA: TGCGCCAGCAGCTTAAGAGCGGGGTCCAACACAGATACGCAGTATTTT
CDR3 protein: CASSLRAGSNTDTQYF

clone size: NA
V gene: TRBV12-3/TRBV12-4
J gene: TRBJ2-3
D gene: NA
CDR3 DNA: TGTGCCAGCAGTGCGGACGGCACAGATACGCAGTATTTT
CDR3 protein: CASSADGTDTQYF

clone size: NA
V gene: TRBV12-3/TRBV12-4
J gene: TRBJ1-1
D gene: NA
CDR3 DNA: TGTGCCAGCATGAGGGGGGGGAACACTGAAGCTTTCTTT
CDR3 protein: CASMRGGNTEAFF

clone size: NA
V gene: TRBV2
J gene: TRBJ2-3
D gene: TRBD2
CDR3 DNA: TGTGCCAGCAACTGGAGCGGGGGGAGCACAGATACGCAGTATTTT
CDR3 protein: CASNWSGGSTDTQYF

clone size: NA
V gene: TRBV20-1
J gene: TRBJ2-1
D gene: TRBD2
CDR3 DNA: TGCAGTGGGTGGGGAGGGCAGGTCGATGAGCAGTTCTTC
CDR3 protein: CSGWGGQVDEQFF

clone size: NA
V gene: TRBV20-1
J gene: TRBJ2-1
D gene: NA
CDR3 DNA: TGCAGTGCTAGAGATAGGGTGAGCACTGGCGATCTAGGGAACAATGAGCAGTTCTTC
CDR3 protein: CSARDRVSTGDLGNNEQFF

clone size: NA
V gene: TRBV19
J gene: TRBJ2-6
D gene: TRBD1
CDR3 DNA: TGTGCCAGTAGTGTGACAGGGTTTCAGGCCAACGTCCTGACTTTC
CDR3 protein: CASSVTGFQANVLTF

clone size: NA
V gene: TRBV2
J gene: TRBJ2-2
D gene: TRBD1
CDR3 DNA: TGTGCCAGCAGTAAGCTTCCGGGACAGGGTACCGGGGAGCTGTTTTTT
CDR3 protein: CASSKLPGQGTGELFF

clone size: NA
V gene: TRBV20-1
J gene: TRBJ2-5
D gene: NA
CDR3 DNA: TGCAGTGCTAGCCCCAGTCCTCTGGGGGGCCAAGGGACCCAGTACTTC
CDR3 protein: CSASPSPLGGQGTQYF

clone size: many
V gene: TRBV5-5
J gene: TRBJ1-2
D gene: TRBD1
CDR3 DNA: TGTGCCAGCAGCCCGACAGGGATTGGCGGCTATGGCTACACCTTC
CDR3 protein: CASSPTGIGGYGYTF

clone size: many
V gene: TRBV12-3/TRBV12-4
J gene: TRBJ2-7
D gene: TRBD2
CDR3 DNA: TGTGCCAGCAGTATTCGGGGGACTAGCGGCTCCTACGAGCAGTACTTC
CDR3 protein: CASSIRGTSGSYEQYF

clone size: few
V gene: TRBV13
J gene: TRBJ2-2
D gene: NA
CDR3 DNA: TGTGCCAGCAGCCCTCGATACAGAACCGGGGAGCTGTTTTTT
CDR3 protein: CASSPRYRTGELFF

clone size: NA
V gene: TRBV29-1
J gene: TRBJ2-3
D gene: TRBD2
CDR3 DNA: TGCAGCGAGGGACTAGCGGTCACAGATACGCAGTATTTT
CDR3 protein: CSEGLAVTDTQYF

clone size: NA
V gene: TRBV7-8
J gene: TRBJ2-3
D gene: NA
CDR3 DNA: TGTGCCAGCAGCTTGGGCGGGGAGACCACAGATACGCAGTATTTT
CDR3 protein: CASSLGGETTDTQYF

clone size: few
V gene: TRBV5-1
J gene: TRBJ2-3
D gene: NA
CDR3 DNA: TGCGCCAGCAGCTTGGAGGCCAGTCGCACAGATACGCAGTATTTT
CDR3 protein: CASSLEASRTDTQYF

clone size: few
V gene: TRBV6-1
J gene: TRBJ2-3
D gene: TRBD2
CDR3 DNA: TGTGCCAGCAGTGATTACGGGGGGGGGACAGATACGCAGTATTTT
CDR3 protein: CASSDYGGGTDTQYF

clone size: few
V gene: TRBV19
J gene: TRBJ2-5
D gene: TRBD2
CDR3 DNA: TGTGCCAGTAGTATCCTAGCGGGAATGGAGACCCAGTACTTC
CDR3 protein: CASSILAGMETQYF

clone size: NA
V gene: TRBV6-1
J gene: TRBJ1-1
D gene: NA
CDR3 DNA: TGTGCCAGCAGTGAACGGGGCTCTGAAGCTTTCTTT
CDR3 protein: CASSERGSEAFF

clone size: NA
V gene: TRBV2
J gene: TRBJ2-5
D gene: NA
CDR3 DNA: TGTGCCGGGCGGGCCGTACTAGAGACCCAGTACTTC
CDR3 protein: CAGRAVLETQYF

clone size: few
V gene: TRBV20-1
J gene: TRBJ2-7
D gene: TRBD2
CDR3 DNA: TGCAGTGCTTACACTAGCGGGAGATCCTACGAGCAGTACTTC
CDR3 protein: CSAYTSGRSYEQYF

clone size: NA
V gene: TRBV25-1
J gene: TRBJ2-7
D gene: NA
CDR3 DNA: TGTGCCAGCAGTGAAGGTCAGGGGAGCAACGAGCAGTACTTC
CDR3 protein: CASSEGQGSNEQYF

clone size: NA
V gene: TRBV5-1
J gene: TRBJ2-6
D gene: NA
CDR3 DNA: TGCGCCAGCAGCCCGCCGACTAGGTCGGGGGCCAACGTCCTGACTTTC
CDR3 protein: CASSPPTRSGANVLTF

clone size: NA
V gene: TRBV5-1
J gene: TRBJ2-1
D gene: TRBD1
CDR3 DNA: TGCGCCAGCAGACGACAGGGGGGAGATGAGAAGTTCTTC
CDR3 protein: CASRRQGGDEKFF

clone size: many
V gene: TRBV4-2
J gene: TRBJ2-2
D gene: NA
CDR3 DNA: TGTGCCAGCAGCCAACCAGGGGTTACCGGGGAGCTGTTTTTT
CDR3 protein: CASSQPGVTGELFF